The T cell receptor beta chain described here comes from a study of CD8 T cells in Susac syndrome. As for the study in general: When blood was drawn, the patients with Susac syndrome were therapy-naive, on corticosteroids, or on intravenous immunoglobulin alone.

With random hexamers, reverse transcription was performed on about 0.45 to 1 ug of RNA. The CDR3 of TCR beta was amplified by immunoSEQ multiplex PCR across 54 Vbeta and 13 Jbeta. TCRdb itself ran the immunoSEQ multiplex PCR reads through MiXCR, one entry per CDR3 protein. The sample shows a few hundred thousand distinct CDR3 sequences, around 93% of them seen only once. Each Susac syndrome patient had definite or probable disease by recently defined criteria. This CDR3 region has 14 residues. V was cut by 2 bases and J by 5 bases, with 12 bases left in between. In germline, CDR1 is GTSNPN, CDR2 SVGIG (reference sequence).

The sequenced sample was CD4+ T cells from PBMCs. This TCR derives from a human donor with Susac syndrome. The genes are TRBV30 and TRBJ2-2, with D hard to call. The CDR3 region has the DNA TGTGCCTGGAGTCAAGCTCCCCATACCGGGGAGCTGTTTTTT. This encodes CAWSQAPHTGELFF.